This T cell receptor (beta chain) was captured by sequencing in a study of CD8 T cells in Susac syndrome. Study-wide results and limits: That the number of individuals in its TCR sequencing and HLA analysis was relatively small was acknowledged by the study.

It was healthy donors who served as the controls, matched for age and sex. Purification of the CD8+ and CD4+ T cells relied on negative isolation, and TEMRA cells underwent FACS enrichment. As for this clonotype: Its antigen remains unidentified.

The RNA, about 0.45 to 1 ug, was put through reverse transcription using random hexamers. It was immunoSEQ multiplex PCR that amplified TCR beta CDR3 across 54 Vbeta and 13 Jbeta. One entry per CDR3 protein, called by TCRdb with MiXCR from the immunoSEQ multiplex PCR reads. This repertoire shows approximately 150,000 distinct CDR3 sequences, approximately 94% found once; its top ten account for over 0.07%. Between the trimmed V and J ends, which lost 3 bases and 5 bases, there was a span of 17 bases. This CDR3 has 16 residues. Germline CDR1 SGHRS, CDR2 YFSETQ. Sequencing used CD4+ T cells from PBMCs. The rearrangement uses TRBV5-1 and TRBJ1-4; perhaps TRBD1 as D (5 bases). The origin of this receptor is a human donor in good health. Here the CDR3 DNA reads TGCGCCAGCAGCTACGCTACAGGCGGAGGGAATGAAAAACTGTTTTTT. Amino acid sequence: CASSYATGGGNEKLFF. Variable domain in full (rest from reference TRBV5-1 and TRBJ1-4): KAGVTQTPRYLIKTRGQQVTLSCSPISGHRSVSWYQQTPGQGLQFLFEYFSETQRNKGNFPGRFSGRQFSNSRSEMNVSTLELGDSALYLCASSYATGGGNEKLFFGSGTQLSVL.